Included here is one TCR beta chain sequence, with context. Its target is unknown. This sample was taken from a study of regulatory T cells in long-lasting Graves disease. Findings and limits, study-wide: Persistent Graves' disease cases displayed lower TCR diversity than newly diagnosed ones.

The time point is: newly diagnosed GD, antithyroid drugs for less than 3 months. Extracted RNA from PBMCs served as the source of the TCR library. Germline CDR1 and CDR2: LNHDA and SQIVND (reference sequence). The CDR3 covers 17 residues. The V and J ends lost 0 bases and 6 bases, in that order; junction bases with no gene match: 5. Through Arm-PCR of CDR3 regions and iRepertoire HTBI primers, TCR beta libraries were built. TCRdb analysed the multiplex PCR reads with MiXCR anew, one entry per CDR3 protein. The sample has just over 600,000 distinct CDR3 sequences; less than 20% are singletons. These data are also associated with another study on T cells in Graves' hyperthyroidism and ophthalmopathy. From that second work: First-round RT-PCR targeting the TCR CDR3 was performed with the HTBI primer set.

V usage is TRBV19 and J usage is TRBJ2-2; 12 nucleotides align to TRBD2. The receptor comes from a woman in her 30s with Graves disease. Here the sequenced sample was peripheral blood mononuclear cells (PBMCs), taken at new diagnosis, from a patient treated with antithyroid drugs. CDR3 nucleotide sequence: TGTGCCAGTAGTATAGATCGACTAGCGGGAGTTTCCGGGGAGCTGTTTTTT. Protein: CASSIDRLAGVSGELFF. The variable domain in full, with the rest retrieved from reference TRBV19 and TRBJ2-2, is DGGITQSPKYLFRKEGQNVTLSCEQNLNHDAMYWYRQDPGQGLRLIYYSQIVNDFQKGDIAEGYSVSREKKESFPLTVTSAQKNPTAFYLCASSIDRLAGVSGELFFGEGSRLTVL.